The following is a T cell receptor (beta chain) sequence with its context. Its cognate antigen is unknown. This sample was taken from a study of OX40 agonist ivuxolimab in advanced cancers. General study findings and limits: Clonal expansion from baseline to week 6 occurred in both CD4+ and CD8+ T cells. Low clonal expansion, among the lowest seen, marked partial responders at 0.1-3.0 mg/kg.

Here immunoSEQ multiplex PCR was the method, and the copy in TCRdb shows in-frame clones only, minus some. The sample holds about 19,000 clones, about 75% seen once. Samples were taken at baseline and on day 1 of cycles 4 and 7. CDR3 length: 16 amino acids. Per the germline V gene, CDR1 is MNHEY and CDR2 is SVGAGI. V was pared by 2 bases and J by 4 bases, with 2 bases of the junction left unmatched. The clonotype comes from an adult with an advanced solid tumor such as melanoma, head and neck, liver or kidney cancer. The sample here was CD4+ or CD8+ T cells sorted from blood, taken in a trial of the OX40 agonist ivuxolimab. The rearrangement joins TRBV6-5 to TRBJ2-1, with 13 bases that match TRBD2. The CDR3: CASSYPTSGRYNEQFF. DNA of the CDR3: TGTGCCAGCAGTTACCCGACTAGCGGGAGGTACAATGAGCAGTTCTTC.